The present T cell receptor beta chain was sequenced within a study of T-cell reconstitution after alpha-beta-depleted transplantation in children. Unique molecular identifiers were built into the TCRbeta library. From the PCR reads, TCRdb called clonotypes with MiXCR, one entry per CDR3 protein. The table has over 450,000 distinct CDR3 sequences, about 11% seen once. Ten or more counts support this clonotype. Germline V gene lookup returns CDR1 SGHTA and CDR2 FQGNSA. The V segment lost 1 base and the J segment 4 bases; nucleotides outside the gene matches: 2. The CDR3 has 15 residues. The genes are TRBV7-2 and TRBJ2-7, with TRBD2 matching over 12 bases. The sample consisted of PBMCs, taken before TCRalphabeta/CD19-depleted stem cell transplant. The source of this sequence is a child aged 2 to 9 with inherited bone marrow failure, due to receive a stem cell transplant. The CDR3 bases are TGTGCCAGCAGCTTAGGGCTAGCGGGAGGGTACGAGCAGTACTTC. Amino acid sequence: CASSLGLAGGYEQYF.